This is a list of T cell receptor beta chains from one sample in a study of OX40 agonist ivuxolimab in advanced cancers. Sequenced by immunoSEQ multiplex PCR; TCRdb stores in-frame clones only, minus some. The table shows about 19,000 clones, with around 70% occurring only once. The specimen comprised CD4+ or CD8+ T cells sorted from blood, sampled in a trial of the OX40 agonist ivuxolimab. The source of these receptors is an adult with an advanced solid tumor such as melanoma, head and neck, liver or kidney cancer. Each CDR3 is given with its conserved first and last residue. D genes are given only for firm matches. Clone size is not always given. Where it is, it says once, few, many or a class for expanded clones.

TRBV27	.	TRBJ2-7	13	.	CASRGGNSYEQYF	TGTGCCAGCAGAGGGGGGAACTCCTACGAGCAGTACTTC
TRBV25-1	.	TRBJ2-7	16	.	CASSDASGASGYEQYF	TGTGCCAGCAGTGACGCGTCCGGGGCATCCGGCTACGAGCAGTACTTC
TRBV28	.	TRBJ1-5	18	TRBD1	CASSIPPGQPYSNQPQHF	TGTGCCAGCAGTATACCTCCGGGACAGCCTTATAGCAATCAGCCCCAGCATTTT
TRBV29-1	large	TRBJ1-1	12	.	CSVPQDSREAFF	TGCAGCGTTCCCCAAGACAGTCGAGAAGCTTTCTTT
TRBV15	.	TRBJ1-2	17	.	CATSRDYTDSRGYGYTF	TGTGCCACCAGCAGAGATTACACGGACTCCCGGGGCTATGGCTACACCTTC
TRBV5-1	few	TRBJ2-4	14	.	CASSPQGAKNIQYF	TGCGCCAGCAGCCCGCAGGGAGCCAAAAACATTCAGTACTTC
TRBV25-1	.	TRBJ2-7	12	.	CASSDRDYEQYF	TGTGCCAGCAGTGACAGGGACTACGAGCAGTACTTC
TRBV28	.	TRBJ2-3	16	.	CASSLFRGALVDTQYF	TGTGCCAGCAGTTTATTTAGGGGAGCCTTGGTGGATACGCAGTATTTT
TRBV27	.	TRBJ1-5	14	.	CASSPQDFNQPQHF	TGTGCCAGCAGCCCACAGGATTTCAATCAGCCCCAGCATTTT
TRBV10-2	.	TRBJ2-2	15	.	CASSETGGLTGELFF	TGCGCCAGCAGTGAGACAGGCGGACTCACCGGGGAGCTGTTTTTT
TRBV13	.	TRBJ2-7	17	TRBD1	CASSLFPLGQGAREQYF	TGTGCCAGCAGCTTATTCCCCCTGGGACAGGGGGCGCGTGAGCAGTACTTC
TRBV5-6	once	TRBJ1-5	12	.	CASSLYNQPQHF	TGTGCCAGCAGCCTGTATAATCAACCCCAGCATTTT
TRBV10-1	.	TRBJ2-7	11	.	CASSEGYEQYF	TGCGCCAGCAGTGAGGGGTATGAGCAGTACTTC
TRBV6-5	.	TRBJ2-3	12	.	CASSPQGGPQYF	TGTGCCAGCAGCCCACAGGGGGGGCCGCAGTATTTT
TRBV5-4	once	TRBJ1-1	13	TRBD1	CASSLKGAREAFF	TGTGCCAGCAGCTTAAAGGGGGCGAGGGAAGCTTTCTTT
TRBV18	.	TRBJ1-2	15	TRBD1	CASSTYRDSSWGYTF	TGTGCCAGCTCAACCTACCGGGACAGCTCCTGGGGCTACACCTTC
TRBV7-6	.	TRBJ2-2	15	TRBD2	CASSFTGAGTGELFF	TGTGCCAGCAGCTTTACTGGAGCGGGAACCGGGGAGCTGTTTTTT
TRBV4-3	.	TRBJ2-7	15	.	CASSQDRVSGLEQYF	TGCGCCAGCAGCCAAGATCGCGTGTCGGGACTCGAGCAGTACTTC
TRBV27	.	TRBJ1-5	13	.	CASSLVGNQPQHF	TGTGCCAGCAGTTTGGTCGGGAATCAGCCCCAGCATTTT
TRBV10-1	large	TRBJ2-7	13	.	CASSVSHSYEQYF	TGCGCCAGCAGTGTATCGCACTCCTACGAGCAGTACTTC
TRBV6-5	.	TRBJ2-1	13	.	CASSATIYNEQFF	TGTGCCAGCAGTGCGACCATCTACAATGAGCAGTTCTTC
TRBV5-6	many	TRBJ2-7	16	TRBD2	CASSLGETSTWGPQYF	TGTGCCAGCAGCTTGGGGGAGACTAGCACGTGGGGACCGCAGTACTTC
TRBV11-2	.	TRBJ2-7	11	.	CASSPPGEQYF	TGTGCCAGCAGCCCACCCGGCGAGCAGTACTTC
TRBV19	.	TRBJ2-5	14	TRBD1	CASSSRGLQETQYF	TGTGCCAGTAGTTCCAGGGGGCTCCAAGAGACCCAGTACTTC
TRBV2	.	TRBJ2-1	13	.	CASRDGNGNEQFF	TGTGCCAGCAGGGACGGAAACGGCAATGAGCAGTTCTTC
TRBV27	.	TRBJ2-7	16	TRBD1	CASSLSADRGLHEQYF	TGTGCCAGCAGTTTATCCGCGGACAGGGGGCTCCACGAGCAGTACTTC
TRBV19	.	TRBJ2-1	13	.	CASSMVPDNEQFF	TGTGCCAGTAGTATGGTCCCAGACAATGAGCAGTTCTTC
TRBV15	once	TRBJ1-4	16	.	CATSRDAGQVGEKLFF	TGTGCCACCAGCAGAGATGCGGGGCAGGTCGGTGAAAAACTGTTTTTT
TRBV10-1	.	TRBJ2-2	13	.	CASSGQRTGELFF	TGCGCCAGCAGTGGTCAGCGCACCGGGGAGCTGTTTTTT
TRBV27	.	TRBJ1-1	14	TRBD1	CASKATGVNTEAFF	TGTGCCAGCAAAGCGACAGGGGTCAACACTGAAGCTTTCTTT
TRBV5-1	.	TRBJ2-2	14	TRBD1	CASSRTGASGELFF	TGCGCCAGCAGCAGGACAGGGGCCAGCGGGGAGCTGTTTTTT
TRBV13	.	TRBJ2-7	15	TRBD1	CASRGFRDRGYEQYF	TGTGCCAGCCGAGGGTTCCGGGACAGGGGATACGAGCAGTACTTC
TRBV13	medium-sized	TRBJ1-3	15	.	CASSLGPDSGNTIYF	TGTGCCAGCAGCTTAGGCCCGGACTCTGGAAACACCATATATTTT
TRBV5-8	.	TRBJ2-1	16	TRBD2	CASSLSGASSYNEQFF	TGTGCCAGCAGCTTAAGCGGGGCCAGCTCCTACAATGAGCAGTTCTTC
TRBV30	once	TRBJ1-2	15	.	CAWSYMTGFSYGYTF	TGTGCCTGGAGTTATATGACCGGGTTTTCCTATGGCTACACCTTC
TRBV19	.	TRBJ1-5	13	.	CASSILPNQPQHF	TGTGCCAGTAGTATTCTCCCCAATCAGCCCCAGCATTTT
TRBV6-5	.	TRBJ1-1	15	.	CASSPPGYMNTEAFF	TGTGCCAGCAGCCCGCCAGGGTACATGAACACTGAAGCTTTCTTT
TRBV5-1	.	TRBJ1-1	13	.	CASSLAGGFEAFF	TGCGCCAGCAGCTTGGCCGGTGGCTTTGAAGCTTTCTTT
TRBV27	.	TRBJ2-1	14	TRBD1	CASSWRQGAYEQFF	TGTGCCAGCAGTTGGAGACAGGGGGCCTATGAGCAGTTCTTC
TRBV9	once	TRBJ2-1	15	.	CASSGGPSSYNEQFF	TGTGCCAGCAGCGGGGGCCCTAGCTCCTACAATGAGCAGTTCTTC
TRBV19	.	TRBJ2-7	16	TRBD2	CASSSLGLAGGNEQYF	TGTGCCAGTAGTTCTCTGGGACTAGCGGGAGGTAACGAGCAGTACTTC
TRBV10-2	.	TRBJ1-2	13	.	CASSDGGLGGYTF	TGCGCCAGCAGTGACGGAGGGTTGGGCGGCTACACCTTC
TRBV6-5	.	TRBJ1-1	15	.	CASSISWQRNTEAFF	TGTGCCAGCAGCATATCTTGGCAGAGGAACACTGAAGCTTTCTTT